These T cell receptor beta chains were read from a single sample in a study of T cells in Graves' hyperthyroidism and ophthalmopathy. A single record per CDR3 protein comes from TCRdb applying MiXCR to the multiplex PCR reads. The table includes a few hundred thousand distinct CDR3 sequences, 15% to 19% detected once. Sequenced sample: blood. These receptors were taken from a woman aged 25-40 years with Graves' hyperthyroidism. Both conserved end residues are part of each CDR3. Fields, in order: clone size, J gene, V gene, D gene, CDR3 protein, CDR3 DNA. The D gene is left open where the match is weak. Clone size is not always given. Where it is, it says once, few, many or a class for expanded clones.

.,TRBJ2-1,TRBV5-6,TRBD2,CASSFITSGSLNEQFF,TGTGCCAGCAGCTTTATTACTAGCGGGAGTCTGAATGAGCAGTTCTTC
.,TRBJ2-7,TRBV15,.,CATSREGELYEQYF,TGTGCCACCAGCAGAGAGGGCGAGTTATACGAGCAGTACTTC
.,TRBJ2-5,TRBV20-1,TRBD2,CSARVLAGLETQYF,TGCAGTGCTAGAGTTCTAGCGGGCCTAGAGACCCAGTACTTC
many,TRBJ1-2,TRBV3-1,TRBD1,CASSRRTGPSYGYTF,TGTGCCAGCAGCCGTCGGACAGGGCCGTCCTATGGCTACACCTTC
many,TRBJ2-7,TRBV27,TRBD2,CASSLTGTSGTLYEQYF,TGTGCCAGCAGTCTTACAGGGACTAGCGGGACACTCTACGAGCAGTACTTC
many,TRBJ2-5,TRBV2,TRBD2,CASMDLAGVSPPRETQYF,TGTGCCAGCATGGATCTAGCGGGAGTATCCCCACCAAGAGAGACCCAGTACTTC
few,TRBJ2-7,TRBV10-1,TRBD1,CASSEGTPGQAYHEQYF,TGCGCCAGCAGTGAGGGGACACCGGGACAGGCTTATCACGAGCAGTACTTC
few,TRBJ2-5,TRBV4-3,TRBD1,CASSPGDRETQYF,TGCGCCAGCAGCCCCGGGGACAGAGAGACCCAGTACTTC
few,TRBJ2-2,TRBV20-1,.,CSASRGRGELFF,TGCAGTGCTAGTCGAGGGAGGGGGGAGCTGTTTTTT
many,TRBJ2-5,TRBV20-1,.,CSANRGASETQYF,TGCAGTGCTAATCGTGGGGCTTCAGAGACCCAGTACTTC
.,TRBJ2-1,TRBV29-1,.,CTYRVSHEQFF,TGCACCTACAGGGTTTCGCATGAGCAGTTCTTC
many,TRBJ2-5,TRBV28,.,CASTLSLPPLATQYF,TGTGCCAGCACCCTTAGTTTGCCGCCTCTTGCGACCCAGTACTTC
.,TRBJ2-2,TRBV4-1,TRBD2,CASSQDSTSGAANTGELFF,TGCGCCAGCAGCCAAGATTCGACTAGCGGAGCTGCGAACACCGGGGAGCTGTTTTTT
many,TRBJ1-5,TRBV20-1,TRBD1,CSVTQGAGQPQHF,TGCAGTGTTACACAGGGGGCAGGGCAGCCCCAGCATTTT
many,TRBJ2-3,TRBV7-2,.,CASSLAATGTDTQYF,TGTGCCAGCAGCTTAGCTGCGACCGGGACAGATACGCAGTATTTT